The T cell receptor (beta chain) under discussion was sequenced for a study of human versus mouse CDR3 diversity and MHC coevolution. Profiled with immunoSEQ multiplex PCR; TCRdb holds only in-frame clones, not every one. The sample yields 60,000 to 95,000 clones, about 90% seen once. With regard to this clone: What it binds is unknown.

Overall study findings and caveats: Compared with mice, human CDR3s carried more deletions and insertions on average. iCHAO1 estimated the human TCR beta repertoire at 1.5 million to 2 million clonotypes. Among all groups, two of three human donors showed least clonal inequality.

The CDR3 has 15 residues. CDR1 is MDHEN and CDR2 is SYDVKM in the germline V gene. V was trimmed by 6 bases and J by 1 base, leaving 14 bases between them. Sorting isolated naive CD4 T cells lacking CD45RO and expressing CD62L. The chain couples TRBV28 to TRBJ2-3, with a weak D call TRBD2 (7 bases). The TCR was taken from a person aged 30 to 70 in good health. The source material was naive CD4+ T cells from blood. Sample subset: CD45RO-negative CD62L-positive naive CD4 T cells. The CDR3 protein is CASSPSGGGTDTQYF. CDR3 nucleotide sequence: TGTGCCAGCAGCCCGTCGGGGGGCGGCACAGATACGCAGTATTTT. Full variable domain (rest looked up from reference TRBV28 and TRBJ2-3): DVKVTQSSRYLVKRTGEKVFLECVQDMDHENMFWYRQDPGLGLRLIYFSYDVKMKEKGDIPEGYSVSREKKERFSLILESASTNQTSMYLCASSPSGGGTDTQYFGPGTRLTVL.